This TCR beta chain was retrieved from a study of blood T cell repertoires in COVID-19. Across the whole study: Italy, Spain and the United States were the sources of the convalescent and acute COVID-19 samples. PBMCs, B-cell-depleted T cells, or T cells provided the cDNA or gDNA that made up the material.

This CDR3 has 13 residues. Trimming cost V 2 bases and J 4 bases; bases outside gene matches: 2. Germline CDR1 and CDR2: SGHNT and YENEEA. In the authors' workflow: Scientists estimated how many nucleated cells there were by amplifying reference gene primers. Clones were read by immunoSEQ multiplex PCR, and TCRdb kept only the in-frame ones, dropping some. Clone size and the V and J calls come from that table; the DNA yielded D and trimming. The profile shows around 250,000 clones, roughly 86% of them singletons. The chain couples TRBV11-3 to TRBJ2-7; 7 bases map to TRBD2. The source of this sequence is a human donor in a cohort sampled during active COVID-19. The sample taken for sequencing was peripheral blood. This chain's CDR3 is CASSLPGGYEQYF. CDR3 DNA sequence: TGTGCCAGCAGCTTACCGGGAGGTTACGAGCAGTACTTC.